This T cell receptor beta chain originates from a study of OX40 agonist ivuxolimab in advanced cancers. The method was immunoSEQ multiplex PCR; TCRdb's version includes in-frame clones alone and lacks a portion of them. The data contain about 61,000 clones, approximately 89% of them singletons. At baseline, cycle 4 day 1, and cycle 7 day 1, blood was sampled. The CDR3 consists of 13 residues. The ends were cut back, 2 bases at V and 8 bases at J, with 12 bases in the middle. The germline CDR1 and CDR2 sequences are SGHVS and FQNEAQ. The V gene is TRBV7-8, the J gene TRBJ1-1; no clear D gene. The clonotype comes from an adult with an advanced solid tumor such as melanoma, head and neck, liver or kidney cancer. The input for sequencing was CD4+ or CD8+ T cells sorted from blood, taken in a trial of the OX40 agonist ivuxolimab. CDR3 nucleotide sequence: TGTGCCAGCAGCTTATGGGGTGGGATCGAAGCTTTCTTT. It encodes CASSLWGGIEAFF.